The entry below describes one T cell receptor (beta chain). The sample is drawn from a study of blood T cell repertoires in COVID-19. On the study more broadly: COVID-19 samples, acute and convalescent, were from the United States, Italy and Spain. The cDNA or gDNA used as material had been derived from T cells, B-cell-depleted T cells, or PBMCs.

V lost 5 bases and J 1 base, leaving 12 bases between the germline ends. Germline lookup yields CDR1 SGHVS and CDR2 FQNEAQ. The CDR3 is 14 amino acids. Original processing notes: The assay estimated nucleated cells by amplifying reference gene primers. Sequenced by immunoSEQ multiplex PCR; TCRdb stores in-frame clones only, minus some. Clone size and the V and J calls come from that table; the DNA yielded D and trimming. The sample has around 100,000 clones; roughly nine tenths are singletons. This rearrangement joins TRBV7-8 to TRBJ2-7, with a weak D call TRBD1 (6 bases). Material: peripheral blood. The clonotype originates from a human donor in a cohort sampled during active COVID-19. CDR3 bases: TGTGCCAGCAGCCGGACAGAGACTTCCTACGAGCAGTACTTC. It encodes CASSRTETSYEQYF. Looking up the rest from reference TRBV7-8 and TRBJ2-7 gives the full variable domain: GAGVSQSPRYKVAKRGQDVALRCDPISGHVSLFWYQQALGQGPEFLTYFQNEAQLDKSGLPSDRFFAERPEGSVSTLKIQRTQQEDSAVYLCASSRTETSYEQYFGPGTRLTVT.